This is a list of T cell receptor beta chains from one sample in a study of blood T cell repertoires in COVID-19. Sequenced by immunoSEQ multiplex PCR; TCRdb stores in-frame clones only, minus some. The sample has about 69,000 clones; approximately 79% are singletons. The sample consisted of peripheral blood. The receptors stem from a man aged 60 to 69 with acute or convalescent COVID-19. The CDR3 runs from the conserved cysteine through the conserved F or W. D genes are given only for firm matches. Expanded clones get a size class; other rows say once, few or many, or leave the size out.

CDR3: CASSYLEDYEQYF
DNA: TGTGCCAGCAGTTACCTGGAGGACTACGAGCAGTACTTC
D: -
V: TRBV6-5
J: TRBJ2-7
size: -

CDR3: CASSPLAKNIQYF
DNA: TGTGCCAGCAGCCCCTTGGCCAAAAACATTCAGTACTTC
D: -
V: TRBV27
J: TRBJ2-4
size: once

CDR3: CASSFRLNQGASTWEQYF
DNA: TGTGCCAGCAGTTTCCGCCTGAATCAGGGGGCCTCCACCTGGGAGCAGTACTTC
D: TRBD1
V: TRBV27
J: TRBJ2-7
size: -

CDR3: CASSRLTGTGDHEQYF
DNA: TGTGCCAGCAGCCGCCTAACCGGGACAGGGGACCACGAGCAGTACTTC
D: TRBD1
V: TRBV7-2
J: TRBJ2-7
size: -

CDR3: CAIRGLDRVSNGEQYF
DNA: TGTGCCATCAGGGGCCTTGACAGGGTCTCGAATGGCGAGCAGTACTTC
D: TRBD1
V: TRBV10-3
J: TRBJ2-7
size: once

CDR3: CASSQDPRTGGTKNIQYF
DNA: TGCGCCAGCAGCCAAGATCCCCGAACAGGAGGGACCAAAAACATTCAGTACTTC
D: -
V: TRBV4-3
J: TRBJ2-4
size: -

CDR3: CASSPIPFEAFF
DNA: TGTGCCAGCAGCCCTATCCCATTTGAAGCTTTCTTT
D: -
V: TRBV6-2/TRBV6-3
J: TRBJ1-1
size: -

CDR3: CASSVLRLNSGNTIYF
DNA: TGTGCCAGCAGTGTGCTTCGACTGAACTCTGGAAACACCATATATTTT
D: -
V: TRBV2
J: TRBJ1-3
size: few

CDR3: CASREDRGSYGYTF
DNA: TGTGCCAGCAGGGAAGACAGGGGTAGTTATGGCTACACCTTC
D: TRBD1
V: TRBV2
J: TRBJ1-2
size: -

CDR3: CASRLGTVSTEAFF
DNA: TGTGCCAGCAGACTTGGGACAGTCAGCACTGAAGCTTTCTTT
D: TRBD1
V: TRBV6-5
J: TRBJ1-1
size: -

CDR3: CASSADRVRGEQYF
DNA: TGTGCCAGCAGTGCGGACAGAGTGAGGGGTGAGCAGTACTTC
D: -
V: TRBV27
J: TRBJ2-7
size: -

CDR3: CSVRTGPYNSPLHF
DNA: TGCAGCGTTAGGACAGGCCCCTATAATTCACCCCTCCACTTT
D: TRBD1
V: TRBV29-1
J: TRBJ1-6
size: -

CDR3: CASSPQAPYSNQPQHF
DNA: TGTGCCAGCAGCCCCCAGGCACCTTATAGCAATCAGCCCCAGCATTTT
D: -
V: TRBV7-2
J: TRBJ1-5
size: -

CDR3: CASSERTSGGRETQYF
DNA: TGTGCCAGCAGCGAAAGGACTAGCGGGGGGCGGGAGACCCAGTACTTC
D: TRBD2
V: TRBV2
J: TRBJ2-5
size: -

CDR3: CASSSPSQVLYGYTF
DNA: TGTGCCAGCAGTTCCCCCTCACAGGTTCTTTATGGCTACACCTTC
D: -
V: TRBV6-6
J: TRBJ1-2
size: -

CDR3: CASSSHGDRVSSGYGYTF
DNA: TGTGCCAGCAGCTCCCACGGGGACAGGGTATCTTCTGGCTATGGCTACACCTTC
D: TRBD1
V: TRBV11-2
J: TRBJ1-2
size: -

CDR3: CASSGGRGTTNEKLFF
DNA: TGCGCCAGCAGCGGGGGCCGGGGCACAACTAATGAAAAACTGTTTTTT
D: -
V: TRBV5-1
J: TRBJ1-4
size: once

CDR3: CASSSAAGSSYEQYF
DNA: TGTGCCAGCAGCTCGGCAGCAGGGTCCTCCTACGAGCAGTACTTC
D: -
V: TRBV5-4
J: TRBJ2-7
size: -

CDR3: CASSLIGIGNTIYF
DNA: TGTGCCAGCAGTTTAATTGGCATTGGAAACACCATATATTTT
D: -
V: TRBV6-5
J: TRBJ1-3
size: -

CDR3: CASRRRDTEAFF
DNA: TGTGCCAGCCGCCGGAGGGACACTGAAGCTTTCTTT
D: -
V: TRBV7-2
J: TRBJ1-1
size: -

CDR3: CASSWGTGSTDTQYF
DNA: TGTGCCAGCAGTTGGGGGACAGGGTCCACAGATACGCAGTATTTT
D: TRBD1
V: TRBV6-6
J: TRBJ2-3
size: -

CDR3: CSVETGGGYTF
DNA: TGCAGCGTAGAGACAGGGGGTGGCTACACCTTC
D: TRBD1
V: TRBV29-1
J: TRBJ1-2
size: -

CDR3: CASSIRRGQVLGETQYF
DNA: TGTGCCAGTAGTATCAGGAGGGGTCAGGTGTTGGGGGAGACCCAGTACTTC
D: -
V: TRBV19
J: TRBJ2-5
size: -

CDR3: CSVVPVEYNYGYTF
DNA: TGCAGCGTCGTTCCTGTTGAGTATAACTATGGCTACACCTTC
D: -
V: TRBV29-1
J: TRBJ1-2
size: few

CDR3: CASSESRTGGETQYF
DNA: TGTGCCAGCAGTGAATCCCGTACGGGGGGAGAGACCCAGTACTTC
D: TRBD2
V: TRBV25-1
J: TRBJ2-5
size: -

CDR3: CASRLYSNQPQHF
DNA: TGTGCCAGCAGATTATATAGCAATCAGCCCCAGCATTTT
D: -
V: TRBV6-5
J: TRBJ1-5
size: -

CDR3: CASSQDSGGATQYF
DNA: TGTGCCAGCAGCCAGGATAGCGGGGGGGCGACCCAGTACTTC
D: TRBD2
V: TRBV5-4
J: TRBJ2-5
size: -

CDR3: CASSSPGDTEAFF
DNA: TGTGCCAGCAGCTCCCCGGGGGACACTGAAGCTTTCTTT
D: -
V: TRBV7-9
J: TRBJ1-1
size: once

CDR3: CASSLFLAGKADTQYF
DNA: TGCGCCAGCAGCCTCTTTTTAGCGGGGAAAGCAGATACGCAGTATTTT
D: TRBD2
V: TRBV4-3
J: TRBJ2-3
size: -

CDR3: CASRMTAEETQYF
DNA: TGTGCCAGTAGGATGACAGCCGAAGAGACCCAGTACTTC
D: -
V: TRBV19
J: TRBJ2-5
size: -

CDR3: CASSLEDREAFF
DNA: TGTGCCAGCAGCTTAGAGGACAGAGAAGCTTTCTTT
D: -
V: TRBV7-9
J: TRBJ1-1
size: -

CDR3: CASSSYSYGYTF
DNA: TGTGCCAGCAGTTCCTACAGCTATGGCTACACCTTC
D: -
V: TRBV12-3/TRBV12-4
J: TRBJ1-2
size: -

CDR3: CASSYGTGIPPLHF
DNA: TGTGCCAGCAGTTATGGGACAGGCATACCCCCCCTCCACTTT
D: TRBD1
V: TRBV6-5
J: TRBJ1-6
size: -

CDR3: CASSSGQAFNYGYTF
DNA: TGTGCCAGCAGCTCAGGACAGGCGTTTAACTATGGCTACACCTTC
D: TRBD1
V: TRBV5-8
J: TRBJ1-2
size: once

CDR3: CASSPTELQANTEAFF
DNA: TGTGCCAGCTCACCAACCGAGTTACAGGCGAACACTGAAGCTTTCTTT
D: -
V: TRBV18
J: TRBJ1-1
size: once

CDR3: CASSEQGTKAFF
DNA: TGTGCCAGCAGTGAACAGGGGACGAAAGCTTTCTTT
D: -
V: TRBV2
J: TRBJ1-1
size: -

CDR3: CASSQVDRNTEAFF
DNA: TGCGCCAGCAGCCAAGTAGACAGGAACACTGAAGCTTTCTTT
D: -
V: TRBV4-3
J: TRBJ1-1
size: -

CDR3: CASSYGETGELFF
DNA: TGTGCCAGCTCTTACGGGGAGACCGGGGAGCTGTTTTTT
D: -
V: TRBV18
J: TRBJ2-2
size: -

CDR3: CATKIRGGPYSPLHF
DNA: TGTGCCACCAAGATCAGGGGTGGGCCTTATTCACCCCTCCACTTT
D: -
V: TRBV11-2
J: TRBJ1-6
size: many

CDR3: CASSLEYPGGPYEQYF
DNA: TGTGCCAGCAGTTTAGAATATCCAGGGGGGCCCTACGAGCAGTACTTC
D: -
V: TRBV27
J: TRBJ2-7
size: -

CDR3: CASSPGRSPRQETQYF
DNA: TGTGCCAGCAGCCCCGGAAGGAGCCCACGCCAAGAGACCCAGTACTTC
D: -
V: TRBV5-5
J: TRBJ2-5
size: -

CDR3: CASSPGQGYGYTF
DNA: TGTGCCAGCTCACCAGGACAGGGCTATGGCTACACCTTC
D: TRBD1
V: TRBV18
J: TRBJ1-2
size: -

CDR3: CASSVGGLAGVGQETQYF
DNA: TGTGCCAGCAGCGTAGGGGGACTAGCGGGGGTAGGCCAAGAGACCCAGTACTTC
D: TRBD2
V: TRBV9
J: TRBJ2-5
size: -

CDR3: CASSLAGGASGTYNEQFF
DNA: TGTGCCAGCAGCTTAGCGGGGGGGGCTAGCGGTACCTACAATGAGCAGTTCTTC
D: -
V: TRBV7-6
J: TRBJ2-1
size: -

CDR3: CASSPPGLAGGAGGELFF
DNA: TGTGCCAGCAGCCCGCCCGGTCTGGCAGGGGGCGCGGGCGGGGAGCTGTTTTTT
D: TRBD1
V: TRBV7-2
J: TRBJ2-2
size: -

CDR3: CASREDRSYNSPLHF
DNA: TGTGCCAGTAGGGAGGACCGCTCCTATAATTCACCCCTCCACTTT
D: -
V: TRBV19
J: TRBJ1-6
size: -

CDR3: CANLDREESYEQYF
DNA: TGCGCCAACCTGGACAGGGAAGAATCCTACGAGCAGTACTTC
D: TRBD1
V: TRBV23-1
J: TRBJ2-7
size: -